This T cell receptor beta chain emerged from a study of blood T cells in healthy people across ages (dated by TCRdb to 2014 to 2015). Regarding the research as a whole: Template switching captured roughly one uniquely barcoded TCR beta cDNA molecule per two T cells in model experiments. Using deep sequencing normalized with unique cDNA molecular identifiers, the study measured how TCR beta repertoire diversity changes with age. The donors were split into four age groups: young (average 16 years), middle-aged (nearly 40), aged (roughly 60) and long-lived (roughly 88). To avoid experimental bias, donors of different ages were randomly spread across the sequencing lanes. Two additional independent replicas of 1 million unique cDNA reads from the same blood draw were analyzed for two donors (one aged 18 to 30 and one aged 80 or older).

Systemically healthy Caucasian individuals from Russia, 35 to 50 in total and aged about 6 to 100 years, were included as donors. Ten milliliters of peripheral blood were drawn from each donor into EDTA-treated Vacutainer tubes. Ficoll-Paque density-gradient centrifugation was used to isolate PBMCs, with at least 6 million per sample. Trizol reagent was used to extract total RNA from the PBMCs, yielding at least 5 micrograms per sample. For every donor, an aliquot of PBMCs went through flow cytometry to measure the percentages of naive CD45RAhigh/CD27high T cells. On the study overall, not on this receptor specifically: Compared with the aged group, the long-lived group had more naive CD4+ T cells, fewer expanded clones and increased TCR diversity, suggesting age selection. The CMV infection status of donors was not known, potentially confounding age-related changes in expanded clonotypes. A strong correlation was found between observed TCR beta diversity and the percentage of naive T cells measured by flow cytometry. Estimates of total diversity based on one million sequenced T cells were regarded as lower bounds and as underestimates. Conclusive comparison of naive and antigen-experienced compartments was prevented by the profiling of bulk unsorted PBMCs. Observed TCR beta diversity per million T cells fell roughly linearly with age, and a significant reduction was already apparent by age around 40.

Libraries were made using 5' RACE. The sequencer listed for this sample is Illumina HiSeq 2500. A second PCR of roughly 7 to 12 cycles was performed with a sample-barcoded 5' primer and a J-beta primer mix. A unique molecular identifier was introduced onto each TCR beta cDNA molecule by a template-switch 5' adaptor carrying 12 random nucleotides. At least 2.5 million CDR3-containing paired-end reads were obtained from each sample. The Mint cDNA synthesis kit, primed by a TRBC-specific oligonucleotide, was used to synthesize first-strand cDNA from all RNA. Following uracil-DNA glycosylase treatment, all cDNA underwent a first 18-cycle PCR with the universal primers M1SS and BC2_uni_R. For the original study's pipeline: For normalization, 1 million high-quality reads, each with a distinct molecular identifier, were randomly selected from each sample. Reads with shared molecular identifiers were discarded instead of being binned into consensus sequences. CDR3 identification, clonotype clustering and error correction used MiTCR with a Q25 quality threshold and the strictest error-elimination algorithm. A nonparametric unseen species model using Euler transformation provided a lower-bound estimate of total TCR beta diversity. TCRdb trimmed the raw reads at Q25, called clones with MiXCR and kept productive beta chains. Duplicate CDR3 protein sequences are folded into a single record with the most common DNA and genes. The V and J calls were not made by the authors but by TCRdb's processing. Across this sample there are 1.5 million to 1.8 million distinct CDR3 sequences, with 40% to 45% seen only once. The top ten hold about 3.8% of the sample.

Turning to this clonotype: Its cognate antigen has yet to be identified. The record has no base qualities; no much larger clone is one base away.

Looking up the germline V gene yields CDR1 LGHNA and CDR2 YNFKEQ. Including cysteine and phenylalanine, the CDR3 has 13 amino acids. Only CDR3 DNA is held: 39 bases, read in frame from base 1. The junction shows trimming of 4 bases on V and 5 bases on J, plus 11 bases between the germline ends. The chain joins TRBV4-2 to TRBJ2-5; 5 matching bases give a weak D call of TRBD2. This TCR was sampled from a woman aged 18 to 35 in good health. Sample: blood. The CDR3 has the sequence CASSPIGSETQYF. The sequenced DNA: TGTGCCAGCAGCCCAATAGGGAGCGAGACCCAGTACTTC.